The present TCR beta chain was sequenced within a study of CD8+ T cells in alopecia areata. Study-wide context: For 6 to 18 months, tofacitinib was taken, and 6 months off drug followed.

CDR3 length: 16 residues. The V and J ends lost 1 base and 2 bases respectively, with 12 bases between them. Germline V gene sequence: CDR1 MNHNS, CDR2 SASEGT. Once RNA had been extracted, it was reverse transcribed into cDNA to act as the sequencing template. Sequencing used immunoSEQ multiplex PCR; TCRdb keeps in-frame clones, though not all of them. The sample records about 180,000 clones, around half being singletons. The table lists this clone with a count of one. Treatment specified: oral pan-JAK inhibitor, 5-10 mg twice daily. The material was CD8+ T cells sorted from blood, obtained at week 24, from a patient treated with tofacitinib. This rearrangement joins TRBV6-1 to TRBJ1-5; TRBD1 might be the D (5 bases). The receptor was isolated from a human donor with alopecia areata. The chain's CDR3 is CASSEEWGPRNQPQHF. CDR3 nucleotides: TGTGCCAGCAGTGAAGAATGGGGCCCCCGCAATCAGCCCCAGCATTTT.